This paragraph reports one T cell receptor beta chain. Its antigen is not known. This sample was included in a study of cytomegalovirus exposure and HLA in healthy donors. Study results and limitations: Presence/absence analyses supposed approximately even sequencing depth among donors. Cytomegalovirus association was assigned to over 150 TCR beta chains. An Asian-associated ancestry cluster reportedly showed fewer N-insertions than the approximately 660-donor mean in a later analysis.

The PCR used 60 Vbeta and 13 Jbeta primers. The assay was immunoSEQ multiplex PCR, and TCRdb's table has in-frame clones only and misses some. The sample has some 65,000 clones; 62% are singletons. V shed 3 bases and J shed 6 bases, with 17 bases lying between them. The CDR3 spans 16 residues. Germline CDR1 SGHDN, CDR2 FVKESK. V gene TRBV14 combines with J gene TRBJ2-2; no reliable D call. Sequencing was carried out using PBMCs. This TCR was sampled from a man aged 25 to 40 in good health and CMV-seronegative. This chain's CDR3 is CASSQTQRKSSGELFF. The CDR3 DNA follows: TGTGCCAGCAGCCAGACACAACGGAAATCCTCCGGGGAGCTGTTTTTT.